This TCR beta chain was recorded in a study of beta chain features in type 1 diabetes. Findings and limits, study-wide: In these data, an HLA type influence on TCRB rearrangement remained unresolved. In every one of the four CD4+ subsets, TCRB CDR3s were moderately but significantly shorter in Type 1 diabetes patients.

Every participating donor gave one draw, a heparinised blood sample averaging about 100 mL. Expressed TCRB transcripts were sequenced after all isolated RNA was converted to cDNA. Sequencing was performed with immunoSEQ multiplex PCR; in TCRdb, only in-frame clones are kept and a portion is missing. The sample consists of about 650,000 clones, around 12% of them appearing once. This clone was seen a handful of times. Its antigen is still unknown. The sample consisted of naive CD4+ T cells from blood. The TCR was taken from a man aged 25-45 years with type 1 diabetes.

As DNA, the CDR3 is TGTGCCAGCAGGGTGAGGACAGTTCCTAGCACAGATACGCAGTATTTT. Its protein product is CASRVRTVPSTDTQYF. V usage is TRBV5-6 and J usage is TRBJ2-3; D might be TRBD1 (6 bases). The CDR3 contains 16 residues. V was cut by 5 bases and J by 0 bases, with 16 bases left in between. The V gene's germline CDR1 is SGHDT and CDR2 YYEEEE.